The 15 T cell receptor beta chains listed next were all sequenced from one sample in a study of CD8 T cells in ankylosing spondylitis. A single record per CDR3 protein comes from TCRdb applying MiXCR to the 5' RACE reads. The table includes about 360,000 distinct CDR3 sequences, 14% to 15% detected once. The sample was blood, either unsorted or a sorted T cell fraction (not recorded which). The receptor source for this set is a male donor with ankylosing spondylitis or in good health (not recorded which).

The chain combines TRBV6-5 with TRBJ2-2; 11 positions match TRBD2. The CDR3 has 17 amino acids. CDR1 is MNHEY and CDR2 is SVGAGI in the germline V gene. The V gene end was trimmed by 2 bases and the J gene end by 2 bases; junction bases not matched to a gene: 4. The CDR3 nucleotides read TGTGCCAGCAGTTACCAAACTAGCGGGAGAAACACCGGGGAGCTGTTTTTT. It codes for CASSYQTSGRNTGELFF.

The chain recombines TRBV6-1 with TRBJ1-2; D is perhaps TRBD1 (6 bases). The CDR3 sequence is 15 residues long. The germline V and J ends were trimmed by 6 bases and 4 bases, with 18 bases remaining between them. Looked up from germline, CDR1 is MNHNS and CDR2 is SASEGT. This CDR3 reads CASREGHGKGYGYTF. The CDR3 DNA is TGTGCCAGCAGAGAGGGACACGGCAAGGGCTATGGCTACACCTTC.

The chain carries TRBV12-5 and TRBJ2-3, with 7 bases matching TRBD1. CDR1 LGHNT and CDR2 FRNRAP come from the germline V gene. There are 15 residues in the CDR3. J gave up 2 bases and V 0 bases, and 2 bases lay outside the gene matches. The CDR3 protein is CASGLVDRATDTQYF. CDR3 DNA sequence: TGTGCTAGTGGTTTGGTCGACAGGGCCACAGATACGCAGTATTTT.

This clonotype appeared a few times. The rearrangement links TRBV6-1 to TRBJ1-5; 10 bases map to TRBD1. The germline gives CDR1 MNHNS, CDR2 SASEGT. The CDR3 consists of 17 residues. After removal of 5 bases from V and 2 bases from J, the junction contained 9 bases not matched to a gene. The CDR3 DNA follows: TGTGCCAGCAGTCGGACAGGGGGACAGGTGGGCAATCAGCCCCAGCATTTT. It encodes CASSRTGGQVGNQPQHF.

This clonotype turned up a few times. CDR3 loop: CASSLRAGSGYTF. In DNA form, the CDR3 reads TGTGCCAGCAGTTTAAGAGCCGGATCTGGCTACACCTTC. The rearrangement links TRBV27 to TRBJ1-2; D not certain. The CDR3 extends over 13 amino acids. V lost 2 bases and J 7 bases, leaving 11 bases between the germline ends. Per germline, CDR1 MNHEY and CDR2 SMNVEV (reference sequence).

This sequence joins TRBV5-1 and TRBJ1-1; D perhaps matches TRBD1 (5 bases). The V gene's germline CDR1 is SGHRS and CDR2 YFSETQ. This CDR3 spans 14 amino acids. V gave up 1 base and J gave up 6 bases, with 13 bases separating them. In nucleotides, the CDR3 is TGCGCCAGCAGCTTGCGAATAGACAGACCTGAAGCTTTCTTT. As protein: CASSLRIDRPEAFF.

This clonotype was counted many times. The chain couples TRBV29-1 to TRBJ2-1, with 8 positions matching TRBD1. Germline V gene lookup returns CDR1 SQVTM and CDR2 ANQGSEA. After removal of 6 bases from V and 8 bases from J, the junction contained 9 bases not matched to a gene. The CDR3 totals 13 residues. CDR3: CSVRTGKGDEQFF. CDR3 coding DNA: TGCAGCGTGAGGACAGGGAAAGGGGATGAGCAGTTCTTC.

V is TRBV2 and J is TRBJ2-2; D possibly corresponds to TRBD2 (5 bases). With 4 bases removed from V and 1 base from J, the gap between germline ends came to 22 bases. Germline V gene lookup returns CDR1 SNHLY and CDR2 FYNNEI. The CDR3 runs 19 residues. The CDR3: CASSGRSTSRSRNTGELFF. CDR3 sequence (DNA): TGTGCCAGCAGTGGGAGGTCGACATCAAGATCTAGGAACACCGGGGAGCTGTTTTTT.

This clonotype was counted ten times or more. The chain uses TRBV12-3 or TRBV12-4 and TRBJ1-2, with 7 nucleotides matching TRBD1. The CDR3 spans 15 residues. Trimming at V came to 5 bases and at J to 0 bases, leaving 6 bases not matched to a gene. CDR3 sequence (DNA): TGTGCCAGCAGTCCGGGACAGTCCTCTAACTATGGCTACACCTTC. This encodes CASSPGQSSNYGYTF.

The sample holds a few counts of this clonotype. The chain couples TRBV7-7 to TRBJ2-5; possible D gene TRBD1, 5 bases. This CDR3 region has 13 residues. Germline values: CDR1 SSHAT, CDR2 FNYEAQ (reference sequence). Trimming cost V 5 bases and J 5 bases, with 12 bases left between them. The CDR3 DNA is TGTGCCAGCAGCACAGACAGTCTTGAGACCCAGTACTTC. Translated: CASSTDSLETQYF.

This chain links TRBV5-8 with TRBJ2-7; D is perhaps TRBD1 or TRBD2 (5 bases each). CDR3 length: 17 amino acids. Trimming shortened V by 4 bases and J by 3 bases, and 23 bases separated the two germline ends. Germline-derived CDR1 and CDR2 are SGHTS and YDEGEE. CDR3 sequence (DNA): TGTGCCAGCAGCCGACAGTATCATCTCACGGGGCGCTACGAGCAGTACTTC. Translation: CASSRQYHLTGRYEQYF.

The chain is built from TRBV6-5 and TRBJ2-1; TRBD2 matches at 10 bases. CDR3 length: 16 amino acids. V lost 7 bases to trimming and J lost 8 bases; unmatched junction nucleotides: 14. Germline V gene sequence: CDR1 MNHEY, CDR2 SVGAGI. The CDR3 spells CASTRRVSGGRDEQFF. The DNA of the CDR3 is TGTGCCAGCACCAGACGGGTTAGCGGGGGGCGCGATGAGCAGTTCTTC.

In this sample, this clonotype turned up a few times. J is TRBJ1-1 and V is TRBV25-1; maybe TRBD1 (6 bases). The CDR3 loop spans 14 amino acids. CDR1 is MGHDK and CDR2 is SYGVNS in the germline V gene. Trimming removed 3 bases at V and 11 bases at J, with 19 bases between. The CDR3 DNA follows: TGTGCCAGCAGTGATTCGCACAGGGTCGGTGACGCTTTCTTT. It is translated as CASSDSHRVGDAFF.

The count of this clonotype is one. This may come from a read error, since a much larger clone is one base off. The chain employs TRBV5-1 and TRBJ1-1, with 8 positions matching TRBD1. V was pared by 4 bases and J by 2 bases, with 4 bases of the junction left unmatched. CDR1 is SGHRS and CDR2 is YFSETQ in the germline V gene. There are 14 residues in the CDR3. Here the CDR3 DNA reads TGCGCCAGCAGCACCGACAGGGGTAACACTGAAGCTTTCTTT. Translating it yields CASSTDRGNTEAFF.

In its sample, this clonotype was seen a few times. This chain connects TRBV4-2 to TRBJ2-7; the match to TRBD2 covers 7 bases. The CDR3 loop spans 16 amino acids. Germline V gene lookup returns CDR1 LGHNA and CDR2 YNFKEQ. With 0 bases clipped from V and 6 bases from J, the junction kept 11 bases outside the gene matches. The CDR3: CASSQDGGGTLREQYF. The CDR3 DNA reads TGTGCCAGCAGCCAAGATGGCGGGGGAACCTTACGCGAGCAGTACTTC.